What follows is one TCR beta chain and its context. Trimming took off 0 bases at V and 1 base at J, with 7 bases between the two ends. The germline gives CDR1 SGHNT, CDR2 YYREEE (reference sequence). The CDR3 length is 14 residues. These data are taken from a study of blood T cell repertoires in COVID-19. Method: immunoSEQ multiplex PCR; TCRdb's copy keeps in-frame clones and lacks some. The sample contains fewer than 400,000 clones, 70% to 90% of which appear only once. The TCR sequence derives from a man aged 25 to 40 who had recovered from COVID-19. The chain joins TRBV5-4 to TRBJ1-1; D unresolved. The sequencing sample was made of PBMCs or T cells enriched from blood (not recorded which). In nucleotides, the CDR3 is TGTGCCAGCAGCTTGGAACGCGCGAACACTGAAGCTTTCTTT. Amino acid sequence: CASSLERANTEAFF.